A selection of T cell receptor beta chains follows, all from one sample in a study of blood T cell repertoires in COVID-19. TCRdb's copy holds only in-frame clones and misses some; the assay was immunoSEQ multiplex PCR. The sample records about 34,000 clones, less than 90% being singletons. Sequenced material: peripheral blood. The receptor source for this set is a man between 70 and 80 years old with active COVID-19. Both conserved end residues are part of each CDR3. Fields, in order: J gene, D gene, V gene, CDR3 length, clone size, CDR3 DNA, CDR3 protein. D genes are given only for firm matches. Not every row has a clone size; where given, it reads once, few, many or a size class.

>TRBJ2-5|TRBD2|TRBV6-1|16|.
TGTGCCAGCAGTGAAGGATCGGGAGGGCCGGGCGAGACCCAGTACTTC
CASSEGSGGPGETQYF
>TRBJ2-3|.|TRBV5-1|13|once
TGCGCCAGCAGCTTGGTAGGCACAGATACGCAGTATTTT
CASSLVGTDTQYF
>TRBJ2-5|TRBD1|TRBV5-6|14|.
TGTGCCAGCAGCTGGGACAGGTACCAAGAGACCCAGTACTTC
CASSWDRYQETQYF
>TRBJ1-2|TRBD1|TRBV18|14|.
TGTGCCAGCTCACCTGGGACAGGCAACTATGGCTACACCTTC
CASSPGTGNYGYTF
>TRBJ2-1|TRBD2|TRBV4-1|16|.
TGCGCCAGCAGCTCCCGGACTAGCGGGAGTGGTAATGAGCAGTTCTTC
CASSSRTSGSGNEQFF
>TRBJ2-1|TRBD2|TRBV5-4|16|.
TGTGCCAGCTCCTTTGTTTCGGGGGAGGGAAACAATGAGCAGTTCTTC
CASSFVSGEGNNEQFF
>TRBJ2-7|.|TRBV2|11|.
TGTGCCAGCAGTGGGAGCCTCGAGCAGTACTTC
CASSGSLEQYF
>TRBJ2-2|.|TRBV6-5|13|.
TGTGCCAGCGAGGGGGTCGGAGGAGGGGAGCTGTTTTTT
CASEGVGGGELFF
>TRBJ1-1|.|TRBV5-1|15|.
TGCGCCAGCAGCTTGGTTGGGGGGGCGGACACTGAAGCTTTCTTT
CASSLVGGADTEAFF
>TRBJ2-7|.|TRBV6-5|15|.
TGTGCCAGCAGGCTGGGGAGTAGCGTTTCCTACGAGCAGTACTTC
CASRLGSSVSYEQYF
>TRBJ2-7|.|TRBV10-3|13|.
TGTGCCATCAGTGACGGTAGCTCCTACGAGCAGTACTTC
CAISDGSSYEQYF
>TRBJ2-1|TRBD2|TRBV19|15|.
TGTGCCAGTAGTACCCTAGCGGGAGGGCCGGTGGAGCAGTTCTTC
CASSTLAGGPVEQFF
>TRBJ2-5|.|TRBV6-2/TRBV6-3|15|.
TGTGCCAGCAGTTACCCTTCCCGGTCTAAATGGACCCAGTACTTC
CASSYPSRSKWTQYF
>TRBJ2-3|TRBD2|TRBV3-1/TRBV3-2|14|.
TGTGCCAGCGCGACTAGCGGGAGTCCAGATACGCAGTATTTT
CASATSGSPDTQYF
>TRBJ1-3|.|TRBV7-2|15|.
TGTGCCAGCAGCTTGAGACAGGTTTGGGGAAACACCATATATTTT
CASSLRQVWGNTIYF
>TRBJ2-7|TRBD2|TRBV29-1|13|.
TGCAGCGTTCAGACTAGCGCAACCTACGAGCAGTACTTC
CSVQTSATYEQYF
>TRBJ2-2|TRBD1|TRBV9|14|once
TGTGCCAGCAGCTTTACAGGGGACACCGGGGAGCTGTTTTTT
CASSFTGDTGELFF